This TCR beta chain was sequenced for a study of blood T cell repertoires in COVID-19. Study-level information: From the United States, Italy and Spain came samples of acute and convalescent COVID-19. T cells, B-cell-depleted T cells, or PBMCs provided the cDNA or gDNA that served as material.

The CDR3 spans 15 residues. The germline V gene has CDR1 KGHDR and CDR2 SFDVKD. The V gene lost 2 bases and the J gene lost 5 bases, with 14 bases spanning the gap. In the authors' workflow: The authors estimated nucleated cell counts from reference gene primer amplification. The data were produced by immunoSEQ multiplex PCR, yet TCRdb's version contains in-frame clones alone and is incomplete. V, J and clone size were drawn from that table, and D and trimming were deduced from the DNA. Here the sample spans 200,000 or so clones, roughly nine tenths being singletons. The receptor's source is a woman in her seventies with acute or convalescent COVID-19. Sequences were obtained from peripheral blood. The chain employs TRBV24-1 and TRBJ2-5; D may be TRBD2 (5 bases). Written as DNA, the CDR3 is TGTGCCACCAGTGATTGGGGTCCGGGGAAGGAGACCCAGTACTTC. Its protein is CATSDWGPGKETQYF.